One sample yielded the 13 T cell receptor beta chains listed below, sequenced in a study of T cell responses to AZD1222 COVID-19 vaccine. TCRdb's table, derived via immunoSEQ multiplex PCR, lists solely in-frame clones and lacks some. The profile shows 130,000 to 150,000 clones, around 88% of them singletons. The specimen comprised peripheral blood, sampled on day 0 of AZD1222 vaccination. Receptors were obtained from an adult in good health.

This rearrangement joins TRBV10-3 to TRBJ2-1, with D possibly matching TRBD2 (6 bases). Trimming took off 5 bases at V and 0 bases at J, with 8 bases between the two ends. The germline gives CDR1 ENHRY, CDR2 SYGVKD. The CDR3 covers 14 residues. CDR3 nucleotide sequence: TGTGCCATCAGTCGGGGGAGCTCCTACAATGAGCAGTTCTTC. Residues: CAISRGSSYNEQFF.

This rearrangement joins TRBV9 to TRBJ2-1; 10 bases match TRBD2. The CDR3 loop spans 15 amino acids. From germline, CDR1 is SGDLS and CDR2 YYNGEE. V was pared by 2 bases and J by 6 bases, with 5 bases of the junction left unmatched. The CDR3 DNA follows: TGTGCCAGCAGCGTCCTAGCGGGGGCAGGCAATGAGCAGTTCTTC. Its protein is CASSVLAGAGNEQFF.

This chain connects TRBV28 to TRBJ1-2; TRBD1 agrees at 8 bases. The CDR3 consists of 15 residues. The germline gives CDR1 MDHEN, CDR2 SYDVKM. The V and J ends lost 3 bases and 4 bases, in that order; junction bases with no gene match: 7. CDR3 nucleotide sequence: TGTGCCAGCAGTTTCCAGGGGGCGATCGGCTATGGCTACACCTTC. It encodes CASSFQGAIGYGYTF.

The chain links TRBV28 to TRBJ1-6; 10 positions match TRBD1. The V segment lost 2 bases and the J segment 13 bases; nucleotides outside the gene matches: 5. CDR1 is MDHEN and CDR2 is SYDVKM in the germline V gene. The CDR3 consists of 14 residues. This chain's CDR3 is CASSLGQGGTPLHF. CDR3 sequence (DNA): TGTGCCAGCAGTTTAGGACAGGGGGGGACGCCCCTCCACTTT.

This clone was found many times. The genes are TRBV5-8 and TRBJ2-1; D perhaps matches TRBD1 (6 bases). This CDR3 is built from 14 residues. Deletions cut 4 bases from V and 2 bases from J, with 10 bases between. The V gene's germline CDR1 is SGHTS and CDR2 YDEGEE. The CDR3 protein is CASSTRGPYNEQFF. CDR3 bases: TGTGCCAGCAGCACCAGGGGCCCCTACAATGAGCAGTTCTTC.

The genes are TRBV2 and TRBJ1-4, with D tentatively TRBD1 (5 bases). CDR3 length: 16 amino acids. Germline loops: CDR1 SNHLY, CDR2 FYNNEI. V was shortened by 0 bases and J by 3 bases, with 11 bases between the two germline ends. CDR3 bases: TGTGCCAGCAGTGAAGCCGCGCAGGGCGCTAATGAAAAACTGTTTTTT. As protein: CASSEAAQGANEKLFF.

This sequence joins TRBV19 and TRBJ1-2; tentatively, D is TRBD1 (5 bases). The V gene's germline CDR1 is LNHDA and CDR2 SQIVND (reference sequence). V was pared by 0 bases and J by 13 bases, with 18 bases between. The CDR3 loop spans 14 amino acids. This CDR3 is CASSIDPRTNKGTF. The CDR3 region has the DNA TGTGCCAGTAGTATAGATCCCCGGACAAATAAGGGCACCTTC.

The chain couples TRBV4-3 to TRBJ1-4; 9 bases align to TRBD1. This CDR3 has 20 residues. Germline V gene lookup returns CDR1 LGHNA and CDR2 YSLEER. With V trimmed by 2 bases and J by 0 bases, 13 bases remained unmatched. The CDR3 is CASSQQRILQGAATNEKLFF. In DNA form, the CDR3 reads TGCGCCAGCAGCCAACAGAGAATCCTACAGGGGGCTGCAACTAATGAAAAACTGTTTTTT.

The V and J genes are TRBV19 and TRBJ2-6, with D hard to call. CDR1 and CDR2 (germline): LNHDA, SQIVND (reference sequence). With 8 bases removed from V and 2 bases from J, the gap between germline ends came to 7 bases. CDR3 length: 13 amino acids. The chain's CDR3 is CASSLPGANVLTF. The CDR3 coding sequence is TGTGCCAGTTCTCTACCTGGGGCCAACGTCCTGACTTTC.

Here the CDR3 DNA reads TGTGCCAGCAGTTCGGGGGGCGCAAGCGGAAACACCATATATTTT. As protein: CASSSGGASGNTIYF. The genes are TRBV28 and TRBJ1-3, with D perhaps matching TRBD1 (6 bases). Germline-derived CDR1 and CDR2 are MDHEN and SYDVKM. This CDR3 spans 15 amino acids. V lost 4 bases to trimming and J lost 4 bases, with 14 bases between them.

The V gene is TRBV29-1, the J gene TRBJ1-2; TRBD1 aligns across 10 bases. Germline V gives CDR1 SQVTM, CDR2 ANQGSEA. After removal of 5 bases from V and 4 bases from J, the junction contained 4 bases not matched to a gene. This CDR3 spans 13 amino acids. The CDR3 is CSVWTGGGYGYTF. The CDR3 nucleotides are TGCAGCGTTTGGACAGGGGGAGGCTATGGCTACACCTTC.

The rearrangement links TRBV18 to TRBJ1-1; weak D call: TRBD1 (6 bases). The CDR3 sequence is 12 residues long. The ends were cut back, 6 bases at V and 8 bases at J, with 13 bases in the middle. Germline V gene sequence: CDR1 KGHSH, CDR2 LQKENI. CDR3 protein: CASSLDRTEAFF. In DNA form, the CDR3 reads TGTGCCAGCTCGCTAGACAGGACCGAAGCTTTCTTT.

This clone occurred once. Different DNA sequences within this sample yield the same CDR3. The rearrangement joins TRBV12-3 or TRBV12-4 to TRBJ2-7, with 7 bases matching TRBD2. V lost 3 bases, J lost 3 bases, and 2 bases stayed unmatched. The CDR3 runs to 13 residues. The CDR3 is CASSLGGGYEQYF. The CDR3 DNA reads as TGTGCCAGCAGTTTGGGGGGGGGCTACGAGCAGTACTTC.